The clone carrying this T cell receptor beta chain has at least ten counts. Deletions cut 7 bases from V and 4 bases from J, with 17 bases between. This CDR3 has 14 residues. CDR1 and CDR2 from the germline V gene are SQVTM and ANQGSEA. MiXCR was run by TCRdb on the 5' RACE reads, yielding one entry per CDR3 protein. The sample has approximately 160,000 distinct CDR3 sequences, approximately 9.7% seen once. The data were taken from a study of T cells after yellow fever vaccination. This sequence joins TRBV29-1 and TRBJ2-1; the D is unclear. The clonotype originates from a man between 18 and 29 years old who received the YFV17D yellow fever vaccine. Sequencing was performed on CD8+ T cells sorted from PBMCs, taken 45 days after the yellow fever booster vaccination. The CDR3 here is CSGAGQPTYNEQFF. CDR3 sequence (DNA): TGCAGCGGGGCCGGCCAGCCAACTTACAATGAGCAGTTCTTC.